Below, 7 T cell receptor beta chains from the same sample are listed, as sequenced in a study of CXCR3-negative and CXCR3-positive naive CD8 T cells. Study-wide results and limits: Compared with CXCR3-negative naive cells, CXCR3-positive naive cells showed more hydrophobic TRB CDR3s.

No cognate antigen is known for these TCRs. 5' RACE with UMI labels generated the TRB cDNA libraries. TCRdb re-called the 5' RACE reads and catalogs CDR3 proteins one per entry, DNA excluded. The sample includes some 53,000 distinct CDR3 sequences. Source material: naive CXCR3+ CD8+ T cells from blood. As to subset: CD45RO-CCR7+CD27+CD95- naive CD8+ T cells expressing CXCR3 (TNR3+). The receptors come from a human donor in good health. Some clones in this sample may be carry-over from other donors' samples.

V is TRBV7-8 and J is TRBJ2-7; TCRdb outputs TRBD1, but without DNA this stays unchecked. In germline, CDR1 is SGHVS, CDR2 FQNEAQ. The CDR3 spans 15 residues. CDR3 amino acids: CASSLLGQAPYEQYF.

The chain carries TRBV20-1 and TRBJ2-7; TCRdb selects TRBD1, and the lack of DNA leaves this call unchecked. The CDR3 runs to 13 residues. CDR1 and CDR2 from the germline V gene are DFQATT and SNEGSKA (reference sequence). CDR3: CSASGTDSYEQYF.

J is TRBJ2-1 and V is TRBV7-9. The CDR3 extends over 17 amino acids. CDR1 SEHNR and CDR2 FQNEAQ come from the germline V gene (reference sequence). The CDR3 loop reads CASSLSYGIRSYNEQFF.

The gene calls are TRBV9 and TRBJ2-7; TCRdb's D call, TRBD1, is unchecked because there is no DNA. Germline V CDR1 and CDR2: SGDLS, YYNGEE. The CDR3 spans 14 residues. This CDR3 reads CASTPGQGAYEQYF. Using reference TRBV9 and TRBJ2-7 for the parts outside the CDR3, the full variable domain is DSGVTQTPKHLITATGQRVTLRCSPRSGDLSVYWYQQSLDQGLQFLIQYYNGEERAKGNILERFSAQQFPDLHSELNLSSLELGDSALYFCASTPGQGAYEQYFGPGTRLTVT.

This rearrangement joins TRBV29-1 to TRBJ1-4. The CDR3 length is 14 residues. The germline gives CDR1 SQVTM, CDR2 ANQGSEA. CDR3 amino acids: CSVLVPSTNEKLFF.

The genes are TRBV11-2 and TRBJ2-3; lacking DNA, the TRBD1 call made by TCRdb goes unchecked. The CDR3 is made up of 16 amino acids. CDR1 SGHAT and CDR2 FQNNGV come from the germline V gene. CDR3 loop: CASSLLQDRPTDTQYF.

This chain joins TRBV10-3 and TRBJ2-7; with no DNA, the TCRdb D assignment of TRBD1 cannot be verified. CDR1 and CDR2 from the germline V gene are ENHRY and SYGVKD. CDR3 size: 17 residues. CDR3 in amino acids: CAISESTPGQGFGEQYF.